These T cell receptor beta chains were read from a single sample in a study of T cell repertoires in cytomegalovirus infection. TCRdb recomputed calls from the reads with MiXCR, one row per CDR3 protein. The table records a few hundred thousand distinct CDR3 sequences, roughly 15% of them present only once. Sequenced input: PBMCs. The source of these receptors is a human donor in good health (CMV status not recorded). Some clones in this sample may be carry-over from other donors' samples. The CDR3 runs from the conserved cysteine through the conserved F or W. Each record gives: J gene, D gene, clone size, V gene, CDR3 DNA, CDR3 protein. A D gene is named only where the DNA matches it firmly. For some rows the clone size is stated as once, few or many, or as a class when expanded; others skip it.

>TRBJ2-5|-|few|TRBV5-1
TGCGCCAGCAGCTTTGACATCGGGGAGACCCAGTACTTC
CASSFDIGETQYF
>TRBJ1-6|-|-|TRBV28
TGTGCCAGCAGTTTGTCCAATAGGGCCCTCCACTTT
CASSLSNRALHF
>TRBJ2-1|-|few|TRBV28
TGTGCCAGCATAGGCTCGACCGGGGGGCAAAGGAATGAGCAGTTCTTC
CASIGSTGGQRNEQFF
>TRBJ2-2|TRBD2|-|TRBV20-1
TGCAGTGCCCACCCAGCGGGGGGGCCAGGCACCGGGGAGCTGTTTTTT
CSAHPAGGPGTGELFF
>TRBJ2-1|TRBD1|many|TRBV7-6
TGTGCCAGCAGCCGCTTTGGGGGGACAGGGGGCTCAGCGCGGGAGCAGTTCTTC
CASSRFGGTGGSAREQFF
>TRBJ2-2|-|-|TRBV15
TGTGCCACCAGCGCTTCGGTGTTCGGGGAGCTGTTTTTT
CATSASVFGELFF
>TRBJ2-2|-|-|TRBV12-3/TRBV12-4
TGTGCCAGCAGTTTAGGTCTAGCCGGGGAGCTGTTTTTT
CASSLGLAGELFF
>TRBJ1-3|-|-|TRBV6-5
TGTGCCAGCAGTTACAGTCGAACGCCAGATCACTCTGGAAACACCATATATTTT
CASSYSRTPDHSGNTIYF
>TRBJ2-5|-|few|TRBV5-4
TGTGCCAGCAGCTTCTGGGGGTCAGAGACCCAGTACTTC
CASSFWGSETQYF
>TRBJ1-2|-|few|TRBV5-6
TGTGCCAGCAGCAACGATGGACTCCCACCTAACTATGGCTACACCTTC
CASSNDGLPPNYGYTF
>TRBJ1-6|TRBD1|few|TRBV7-9
TGTGCCAGCAGTAGTTCCGGGACAGGGGTAGGCTCACCCCTCCACTTT
CASSSSGTGVGSPLHF
>TRBJ1-6|-|-|TRBV12-3/TRBV12-4
TGTGCCAGCAGTTTCGAGGGAGCACCCCTCCACTTT
CASSFEGAPLHF
>TRBJ2-1|-|-|TRBV12-3/TRBV12-4
TGTGCCAGCAACGAGGATCGAGGCTACAATGAGCAGTTCTTC
CASNEDRGYNEQFF
>TRBJ1-1|TRBD1|many|TRBV5-1
TGCGCCAGCAGCTCGCCGGGACAGGGTCCCACTGAAGCTTTCTTT
CASSSPGQGPTEAFF
>TRBJ2-1|TRBD2|-|TRBV27
TGTGCCAGCAGTTTAGCCGCGGCGGGGGGGCCTTGGAATGAGCAGTTCTTC
CASSLAAAGGPWNEQFF
>TRBJ2-7|TRBD2|few|TRBV29-1
TGCAGCGTTGAAACGGGGGGGAGATCCTACGAGCAGTACTTC
CSVETGGRSYEQYF
>TRBJ1-5|-|-|TRBV27
TGTGCCAGCAGTTTTCAGGATCAGCCCCAGCATTTT
CASSFQDQPQHF
>TRBJ2-1|TRBD2|many|TRBV12-3/TRBV12-4
TGTGCCAGCAGCCCCACTATTTCTGGACTAGCGGATGTCGATGAGCAGTTCTTC
CASSPTISGLADVDEQFF
>TRBJ2-3|TRBD2|-|TRBV20-1
TGCAGTGCCGGAGGCGTGGCGGGGGGGATCACAGATACGCAGTATTTT
CSAGGVAGGITDTQYF
>TRBJ1-2|-|many|TRBV7-2
TGTGCCAGCAGCACATATACACATAACTATGGCTACACCTTC
CASSTYTHNYGYTF
>TRBJ1-2|-|many|TRBV7-2
TGTGCCAGCAGCGTCAAGGGGAGAGACTATGGCTACACCTTC
CASSVKGRDYGYTF
>TRBJ2-2|-|-|TRBV20-1
TGCAGTGCAAAAGGACGGCCGAACACCGGGGAGCTGTTTTTT
CSAKGRPNTGELFF
>TRBJ1-6|-|-|TRBV12-3/TRBV12-4
TGTGCCAGCAGTTTAAGAGGCAGAAATTCACCCCTCCACTTT
CASSLRGRNSPLHF
>TRBJ2-7|TRBD1|few|TRBV12-3/TRBV12-4
TGTGCCAGCAACAAGGGACAGGGCGTTCCCTACGAGCAGTACTTC
CASNKGQGVPYEQYF
>TRBJ1-4|-|few|TRBV27
TGTGCCAGCAGTTCCCCGGCGGCAACTAATGAAAAACTGTTTTTT
CASSSPAATNEKLFF
>TRBJ2-2|TRBD1|-|TRBV10-3
TGTGCCATCAAAGGGACAGGGAGGGCCACCGGGGAGCTGTTTTTT
CAIKGTGRATGELFF
>TRBJ1-3|-|-|TRBV28
TGTGCCAGCACGTCAGGAAGCTCTGGAAACACCATATATTTT
CASTSGSSGNTIYF
>TRBJ2-7|-|-|TRBV27
TGTGCCAGCAGTCCTGACATTGGGTACGAGCAGTACTTC
CASSPDIGYEQYF
>TRBJ1-5|-|few|TRBV6-2/TRBV6-3
TGTGCCAGCAGTTACTGGGGTAGCAATCAGCCCCAGCATTTT
CASSYWGSNQPQHF
>TRBJ2-2|-|few|TRBV14
TGTGCCAGCAGCCAGGGCGACACCGGGGAGCTGTTTTTT
CASSQGDTGELFF
>TRBJ1-1|-|many|TRBV12-3/TRBV12-4
TGTGCCAGCAGTTTAGGGGCGACGAGCACTGAAGCTTTCTTT
CASSLGATSTEAFF
>TRBJ1-4|-|once|TRBV12-3/TRBV12-4
TGTGCCAGCAGTCGGGACATTACTAATGAAAAACTGTTTTTT
CASSRDITNEKLFF
>TRBJ2-1|-|-|TRBV29-1
TGCAGCGTTGAAATGGGTGAGCAGTTCTTC
CSVEMGEQFF
>TRBJ1-5|-|-|TRBV25-1
TGTGCCAGCAGTGGTGTCGGTAATCAGCCCCAGCATTTT
CASSGVGNQPQHF
>TRBJ2-1|TRBD2|-|TRBV5-1
TGCGCCAGCAGCTCTAGATTAGCGGGGAACCGCCTCAATGAGCAGTTCTTC
CASSSRLAGNRLNEQFF
>TRBJ2-3|-|few|TRBV10-3
TGTGCCATCAGTACAGGGCTCAGCACAGATACGCAGTATTTT
CAISTGLSTDTQYF
>TRBJ2-3|TRBD2|-|TRBV9
TGTGCCAGCAGCGGAGGCGGGGGGCCCACAGATACGCAGTATTTT
CASSGGGGPTDTQYF
>TRBJ1-6|TRBD1|-|TRBV5-4
TGTGCCAGCAGCTTGGAACAGGGGTTAGCTTCACCCCTCCACTTT
CASSLEQGLASPLHF
>TRBJ2-7|TRBD1|few|TRBV20-1
TGCAGTGCGCGACAGGGCTCCTACGAGCAGTACTTC
CSARQGSYEQYF
>TRBJ2-1|TRBD2|many|TRBV4-1
TGCGCCAGCAGCCAAGACTTGGGAGGGGATGAGCAGTTCTTC
CASSQDLGGDEQFF
>TRBJ1-6|-|few|TRBV10-2
TGCGCCAGCAGTGAAGGACAGTCTTCACCCCTCCACTTT
CASSEGQSSPLHF
>TRBJ2-3|-|few|TRBV19
TGTGCCAGTAAAGACCGGGCAGGGAGCACAGATACGCAGTATTTT
CASKDRAGSTDTQYF
>TRBJ2-3|TRBD2|few|TRBV4-1
TGCGCCAGCAGCCAAGTCGGGGGGAGGTCAGATACGCAGTATTTT
CASSQVGGRSDTQYF
>TRBJ2-1|-|few|TRBV20-1
TGCAGTGCGGAAACTGGGACAAGGAGTAACAATGAGCAGTTCTTC
CSAETGTRSNNEQFF
>TRBJ2-1|-|-|TRBV2
TGTGCCAGCAGTGCGGTGAGCTCCTACAATGAGCAGTTCTTC
CASSAVSSYNEQFF
>TRBJ1-2|-|-|TRBV7-2
TGTGCCAGCAGCTACCTTACGCGGGCAGGAGGATATGGCTACACCTTC
CASSYLTRAGGYGYTF
>TRBJ1-2|-|-|TRBV20-1
TGCAGTGCTAGATTTGTGGGGGGCGGCCTTAACTATGGCTACACCTTC
CSARFVGGGLNYGYTF
>TRBJ1-2|-|-|TRBV19
TGTGCCAGTAGCACACAGGGCGTCGACTATGGCTACACCTTC
CASSTQGVDYGYTF
>TRBJ1-6|-|many|TRBV15
TGTGCCACCAGGAGCGGAGGTAATTCACCCCTCCACTTT
CATRSGGNSPLHF
>TRBJ2-3|TRBD2|many|TRBV12-3/TRBV12-4
TGTGCCAGCAGTTCGTTAGCGGGGCGCACAGATACGCAGTATTTT
CASSSLAGRTDTQYF
>TRBJ2-6|TRBD1|few|TRBV20-1
TGCAGTGCTAGACCGAACGTGGACAGGGGTGACTCTGGGGCCAACGTCCTGACTTTC
CSARPNVDRGDSGANVLTF
>TRBJ2-2|-|-|TRBV11-2
TGTGCCAGCAGCTTCGGACGGGCCACCGGGGAGCTGTTTTTT
CASSFGRATGELFF
>TRBJ1-5|-|-|TRBV25-1
TGTGCCAGCAGCGCGTCAGGGAGCAATCAGCCCCAGCATTTT
CASSASGSNQPQHF